The clone carrying this TCR beta chain was found many times. Its antigen remains unknown. Every sample had a minimum of 6.5 million PBMCs isolated. With a J-beta primer mix and a sample-barcoded 5' primer, a second PCR ran about 6 to 11 cycles. TCRdb re-analysed the 5' RACE reads in MiXCR, keeping a single row per CDR3 protein. The table shows around 820,000 distinct CDR3 sequences, with 25% occurring only once. The germline CDR1 and CDR2 sequences are MNHNY and SVGAGI (reference sequence). Trimming took off 2 bases at V and 1 base at J, with 12 bases between the two ends. The CDR3 spans 16 residues. The data originate from a study of blood T cells in healthy people across ages. Study-wide findings and caveats: Naive T cell percentage and TCR beta diversity correlated strongly.

A further study also used this sample, focusing on T cells of mothers and their children. From that paper: Six children, together with their three healthy Caucasian mothers, made up the donors.

The chain employs TRBV6-6 and TRBJ2-4; D possibly uses TRBD1 or TRBD2 (5 bases each). Sequencing was done on a sample of blood. This sequence originates from a boy aged 5-17 years in good health. The CDR3 nucleotides are TGTGCCAGCAGTTACGCGGCTGAGGGGGCCAAAAACATTCAGTACTTC. Encoded protein: CASSYAAEGAKNIQYF.